These T cell receptor beta chains were read from a single sample in a study of blood T cell repertoires in COVID-19. Repertoires were generated with immunoSEQ multiplex PCR, while TCRdb's copy carries only in-frame clones and drops some. The sample holds roughly 360,000 clones, roughly 90% seen once. The specimen was PBMCs or T cells enriched from blood (not recorded which). Receptors originate from a woman aged 25 to 45 with acute COVID-19. The CDR3 runs from the conserved cysteine through the conserved F or W. A D gene is named only where the DNA matches it firmly. Size is omitted from some rows. Given values are once, few, many or a class for expanded clones.

cdr3_aa cdr3_nt v_call d_call j_call clone_size
CASRGQGSNTGELFF TGTGCCAGCAGGGGACAGGGATCGAACACCGGGGAGCTGTTTTTT TRBV2 TRBD1 TRBJ2-2 few
CASSLLSNLHQSQHF TGTGCCAGTAGTTTACTATCCAACCTTCATCAGTCCCAGCATTTT TRBV19 - TRBJ1-5 -
CASSASMAGGLMNTEAFF TGCGCCAGCAGCGCGTCCATGGCGGGAGGTCTTATGAACACTGAAGCTTTCTTT TRBV5-1 - TRBJ1-1 -
CATSDRGGYTF TGTGCCACCAGTGATCGCGGTGGCTACACCTTC TRBV24-1 - TRBJ1-2 -
CASSLGRFGTDTQYF TGTGCCAGCAGCTTAGGCCGTTTTGGCACAGATACGCAGTATTTT TRBV13 - TRBJ2-3 -
CASSSQGTPQETQYF TGTGCCAGCAGCTCTCAGGGGACCCCCCAAGAGACCCAGTACTTC TRBV7-3 - TRBJ2-5 -
CASSPGLAGYNEQFF TGTGCCAGCAGTCCGGGACTAGCGGGATACAATGAGCAGTTCTTC TRBV6-5 TRBD2 TRBJ2-1 -
CASSSRVRLAGGAREQYF TGTGCCAGCAGCAGCCGAGTGCGACTAGCGGGGGGGGCGAGAGAGCAGTACTTC TRBV7-2 TRBD2 TRBJ2-7 -
CASSLYGESSGNTIYF TGTGCCAGCAGTTTATATGGGGAGAGCTCTGGAAACACCATATATTTT TRBV27 - TRBJ1-3 -
CATFSPLGSHQTQYF TGTGCCACTTTTTCCCCGCTAGGTTCACATCAGACGCAGTATTTT TRBV15 - TRBJ2-3 few
CAWSVQSRGWDYEQYF TGTGCCTGGAGTGTACAATCCAGGGGATGGGACTACGAGCAGTACTTC TRBV30 - TRBJ2-7 -
CATSRDDKGGHRTGELFF TGTGCCACCAGCAGAGATGATAAGGGGGGGCATCGGACCGGGGAGCTGTTTTTT TRBV15 - TRBJ2-2 -
CASSQLPRLAGGRETQYF TGTGCCAGCAGCCAACTCCCGCGGCTAGCGGGGGGGCGGGAGACCCAGTACTTC TRBV3-1/TRBV3-2 TRBD2 TRBJ2-5 -
CATSDFRDSSYNEQFF TGTGCCACCAGTGATTTTCGGGACTCCTCCTACAATGAGCAGTTCTTC TRBV24-1 - TRBJ2-1 -
CAWRSRVTYEQYF TGTGCCTGGAGGTCCAGGGTTACCTACGAGCAGTACTTC TRBV30 - TRBJ2-7 -
CASSFLQGGRNTEAFF TGTGCCAGCAGTTTTTTACAGGGTGGGCGGAACACTGAAGCTTTCTTT TRBV27 - TRBJ1-1 -
CAIMSGRGQETQYF TGTGCCATCATGTCAGGCCGAGGGCAGGAGACCCAGTACTTC TRBV10-3 - TRBJ2-5 -
CASSLAGQGGEKLFF TGTGCCAGCAGCTTAGCGGGACAGGGCGGTGAAAAACTGTTTTTT TRBV7-9 TRBD1 TRBJ1-4 -
CASSPSRGAGELFF TGTGCCAGTAGCCCCAGCAGGGGCGCCGGGGAGCTGTTTTTT TRBV19 - TRBJ2-2 -
CASSFAEVEQYF TGTGCCAGCAGCTTTGCGGAGGTCGAGCAGTACTTC TRBV7-9 - TRBJ2-7 -
CASPGATNEKLFF TGTGCCAGTCCGGGGGCAACTAATGAAAAACTGTTTTTT TRBV12-3/TRBV12-4 - TRBJ1-4 -
CASSQGRGGRNEQFF TGTGCCAGCAGCCAGGGGCGGGGGGGCCGGAATGAGCAGTTCTTC TRBV9 TRBD2 TRBJ2-1 -
CASSLEGGTTALNEKLFF TGTGCCAGCAGCTTAGAGGGGGGGACTACCGCACTTAATGAAAAACTGTTTTTT TRBV7-9 - TRBJ1-4 -
CASSNRSGARQGTAEQYF TGTGCCAGCAGCAATAGATCCGGTGCGAGACAGGGAACGGCCGAGCAGTACTTC TRBV21-1 - TRBJ2-7 few
CAWSGQVGDTQYF TGTGCCTGGAGTGGACAGGTTGGAGATACGCAGTATTTT TRBV30 - TRBJ2-3 -
CASSFKGGAEEKLFF TGCGCCAGCAGCTTCAAAGGGGGGGCAGAGGAAAAACTGTTTTTT TRBV5-1 - TRBJ1-4 -
CASSLVDSRNGYTF TGTGCCAGCAGCTTGGTAGACAGCAGGAATGGCTACACCTTC TRBV5-4 - TRBJ1-2 once
CASRGQGRVGEQYF TGTGCCAGCAGGGGACAGGGAAGGGTTGGAGAGCAGTACTTC TRBV6-5 TRBD1 TRBJ2-7 -
CASSQAPNTEAFF TGTGCCAGCAGTCAGGCCCCGAACACTGAAGCTTTCTTT TRBV9 - TRBJ1-1 once
CASSPSSYGYTF TGTGCCAGCAGCCCGTCCAGCTATGGCTACACCTTC TRBV14 - TRBJ1-2 few
CASSQADDKDEKLFF TGTGCCAGCAGCCAAGCCGACGACAAGGATGAAAAACTGTTTTTT TRBV3-1/TRBV3-2 - TRBJ1-4 -
CASTLPGTGPYEQYF TGTGCCAGCACTTTGCCCGGGACAGGGCCCTACGAGCAGTACTTC TRBV7-9 TRBD1 TRBJ2-7 -
CATSDPGSSYEQYF TGTGCCACCAGTGATCCGGGGTCATCCTACGAGCAGTACTTC TRBV24-1 - TRBJ2-7 -
CASSLGTSGAITGELFF TGCGCCAGCAGCTTGGGGACTAGCGGGGCTATCACCGGGGAGCTGTTTTTT TRBV5-1 TRBD2 TRBJ2-2 -
CASSQRGEQYF TGTGCCAGCAGTCAAAGGGGGGAGCAGTACTTC TRBV6-5 - TRBJ2-7 -
CASTRDSGFGTEAFF TGTGCCAGCACCCGGGACAGTGGTTTTGGCACTGAAGCTTTCTTT TRBV13 TRBD1 TRBJ1-1 -
CASSLRPSGGGVDTQYF TGTGCCAGCAGCTTGCGGCCTAGCGGGGGAGGTGTAGATACGCAGTATTTT TRBV5-4 TRBD2 TRBJ2-3 -
CASSLDRGSGEKLFF TGCGCCAGCAGCTTGGATCGGGGAAGCGGGGAAAAACTGTTTTTT TRBV5-1 - TRBJ1-4 -
CASSSPQGAREKLFF TGTGCCAGCAGCTCCCCACAGGGGGCGAGGGAAAAACTGTTTTTT TRBV7-2 TRBD1 TRBJ1-4 few
CATSSPIADTQYF TGTGCCACCAGTTCTCCAATAGCAGATACGCAGTATTTT TRBV24-1 - TRBJ2-3 -
CASSSRLAGGVDTQYF TGCGCCAGCAGCTCACGTCTAGCGGGGGGGGTTGATACGCAGTATTTT TRBV5-1 TRBD2 TRBJ2-3 -
CASSLEGQSNSPLHF TGCGCCAGCAGCTTGGAGGGACAGAGTAATTCACCCCTCCACTTT TRBV5-1 TRBD1 TRBJ1-6 few
CASSQTTGNYGYTF TGTGCCAGCAGCCAAACGACAGGGAACTATGGCTACACCTTC TRBV3-1/TRBV3-2 TRBD1 TRBJ1-2 -
CASSQEHGEGGYEQYF TGTGCCAGCAGCCAAGAACATGGAGAAGGGGGTTACGAGCAGTACTTC TRBV4-2 - TRBJ2-7 few
CASSGTGQGLAEAFF TGTGCCAGCAGCGGCACGGGACAGGGGCTGGCTGAAGCTTTCTTT TRBV2 TRBD1 TRBJ1-1 once
CASSGGGRRHEQYF TGTGCCAGCAGTGGGGGGGGTCGTCGCCACGAGCAGTACTTC TRBV27 TRBD2 TRBJ2-7 once
CASSKQWAGVSTDTQYF TGCGCCAGCAGCAAGCAATGGGCGGGGGTGTCCACAGATACGCAGTATTTT TRBV5-1 TRBD2 TRBJ2-3 -
CASSLVGASQPQHF TGTGCCAGCAGCTTAGTGGGGGCGAGTCAGCCCCAGCATTTT TRBV7-2 - TRBJ1-5 -
CASSLAPGQETQYF TGTGCCAGCAGCTTGGCTCCAGGGCAAGAGACCCAGTACTTC TRBV5-4 - TRBJ2-5 -
CASSPGGGGNQPQHF TGTGCCAGCAGCCCGGGGGGGGGCGGCAATCAGCCCCAGCATTTT TRBV7-9 - TRBJ1-5 -
CASSPRQGGQPQHF TGTGCCAGCAGCCCACGACAGGGCGGACAGCCCCAGCATTTT TRBV9 TRBD1 TRBJ1-5 -
CASSIGAGGLSEQYF TGTGCCAGTAGTATAGGGGCAGGGGGCTTGAGTGAGCAGTACTTC TRBV19 TRBD1 TRBJ2-7 -
CASSPRGRGGTGELFF TGTGCCAGCAGCCCGCGCGGGCGGGGGGGAACCGGGGAGCTGTTTTTT TRBV27 TRBD2 TRBJ2-2 -
CASSSTVDQPQHF TGTGCCAGCAGCTCAACAGTGGATCAGCCCCAGCATTTT TRBV7-9 - TRBJ1-5 -
CASSLSTGVLDGYTF TGCGCCAGCAGCTTGAGTACAGGCGTCTTAGATGGCTACACCTTC TRBV5-1 - TRBJ1-2 -